This is a list of T cell receptor beta chains from one sample in a study of T cells after yellow fever vaccination. TCRdb analysed the 5' RACE reads with MiXCR anew, one entry per CDR3 protein. The data contain about 320,000 distinct CDR3 sequences, around 6.8% of them singletons. Sequenced here: PBMCs, sampled about 49 days after the first yellow fever vaccination. The receptors here all came from a man aged 18 to 30 who received the YFV17D yellow fever vaccine. Both conserved end residues are trimmed from each CDR3. The D gene is left open where the match is weak.

- TRBV27 ASAETGHLFLNEKLF
- TRBV20-1 SARDRSAYT
TRBD1 TRBV7-9 ASSLAGQPTDTQY
- TRBV5-1 ASSPRGGRNTIY
- TRBV5-1 ASSLWGNQPQH
- TRBV7-9 ASSRLSHGENYGYT
TRBD1 TRBV20-1 SAGDRALHNEQF
- TRBV20-1 SARAVGLEPQH
- TRBV2 ASLESGEQF
TRBD1 TRBV20-1 SARGGGNQPQH
TRBD1 TRBV5-4 ASGWTGGDTQY
- TRBV29-1 SVTLGAGGNQPQH
TRBD2 TRBV12-3/TRBV12-4 ASRTISGGSETQY
TRBD1 TRBV7-8 ASSLRDRVQTGELF
TRBD1 TRBV28 ASRQGASYNSPLH
- TRBV4-2 ASSHRTTDTQY
- TRBV12-3/TRBV12-4 ASSLNIGTEAF
TRBD1 TRBV28 ASSVQGDWNIQY